Below, 7 T cell receptor beta chains from the same sample are listed, as sequenced in a study of cytomegalovirus exposure and HLA in healthy donors. TCRdb keeps only in-frame clones here, not all; method: immunoSEQ multiplex PCR. Of approximately 180,000 clones in the sample, 86% are singletons; the top ten hold more than 1.1%. The source material was PBMCs. The receptor source for this set is a woman under 30 in good health and CMV-seronegative.

This sequence joins TRBV6-1 and TRBJ1-5; a weak D match, TRBD1 (5 bases). Trimming took 9 bases from V and 7 from J, leaving 16 bases between them. This CDR3 spans 13 amino acids. CDR1 MNHNS and CDR2 SASEGT come from the germline V gene. The CDR3 sequence: CASEDTTLQPQHF. The CDR3 coding sequence is TGTGCCAGTGAGGACACAACCCTACAGCCCCAGCATTTT.

V usage is TRBV6-1 and J usage is TRBJ2-5, with TRBD2 matching over 12 bases. Germline V gene lookup returns CDR1 MNHNS and CDR2 SASEGT. Trimming at V came to 3 bases and at J to 1 base, leaving 3 bases not matched to a gene. The CDR3 is 16 amino acids. Here the CDR3 reads CASSDWTSGIQETQYF. CDR3 nucleotides: TGTGCCAGCAGTGACTGGACTAGCGGGATCCAAGAGACCCAGTACTTC.

V and J are TRBV5-1 and TRBJ2-1, with 8 bases fitting TRBD1. V lost 3 bases, J lost 8 bases, and 22 bases stayed unmatched. There are 19 residues in the CDR3. The germline V gene has CDR1 SGHRS and CDR2 YFSETQ. The CDR3 DNA reads TGCGCCAGCAGCTCTTCACCAGGGGGCGCAAGGAACGGGAAGGATGAGCAGTTCTTC. This sequence encodes CASSSSPGGARNGKDEQFF.

This chain uses TRBV6-1 with TRBJ1-2, with D unclear. This CDR3 contains 11 residues. Per germline, CDR1 MNHNS and CDR2 SASEGT. V lost 6 bases and J lost 7, with 9 bases in between. The CDR3 region is CASRETRGYTF. The CDR3 DNA follows: TGTGCCAGCAGAGAGACTCGTGGCTACACCTTC.

The table lists this clone with many counts. CDR3 sequence: CASHRGQSSNQPQHF. CDR3 in DNA: TGTGCCAGCCACAGGGGGCAGAGTAGCAATCAGCCCCAGCATTTT. The chain carries TRBV2 and TRBJ1-5; 9 bases match TRBD1. Looked up from germline, CDR1 is SNHLY and CDR2 is FYNNEI. The CDR3 consists of 15 residues. J gave up 0 bases and V 8 bases, and 5 bases lay outside the gene matches.

The V and J genes are TRBV7-8 and TRBJ1-4; weak D call: TRBD1 (5 bases). CDR3 length: 16 amino acids. Germline V gene lookup returns CDR1 SGHVS and CDR2 FQNEAQ. V shed 1 base and J shed 8 bases, with 17 bases lying between them. The CDR3 spells CASSLELAGPVEKLFF. The CDR3 nucleotides are TGTGCCAGCAGCTTAGAATTAGCAGGGCCGGTAGAAAAACTGTTTTTT.

The chain couples TRBV15 to TRBJ2-2; D is possibly TRBD1 (6 bases). The CDR3 is made up of 13 amino acids. V dropped 8 bases and J dropped 4 bases, with 11 bases sitting between them. Germline V gene lookup returns CDR1 LNHNV and CDR2 YYDKDF (reference sequence). CDR3 DNA: TGTGCCACCGAAGACAGGACCACCGGGGAGCTGTTTTTT. Translating gives CATEDRTTGELFF.